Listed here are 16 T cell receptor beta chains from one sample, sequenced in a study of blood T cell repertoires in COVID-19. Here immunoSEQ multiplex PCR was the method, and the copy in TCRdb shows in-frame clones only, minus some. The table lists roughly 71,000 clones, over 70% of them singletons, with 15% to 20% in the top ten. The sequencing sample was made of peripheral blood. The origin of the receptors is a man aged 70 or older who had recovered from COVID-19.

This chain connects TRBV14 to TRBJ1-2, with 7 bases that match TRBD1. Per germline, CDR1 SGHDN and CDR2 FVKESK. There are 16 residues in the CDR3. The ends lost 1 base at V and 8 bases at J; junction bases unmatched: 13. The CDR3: CASSQVRQGNLGGYTF. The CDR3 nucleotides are TGTGCCAGCAGCCAAGTAAGACAGGGCAACTTAGGCGGCTACACCTTC.

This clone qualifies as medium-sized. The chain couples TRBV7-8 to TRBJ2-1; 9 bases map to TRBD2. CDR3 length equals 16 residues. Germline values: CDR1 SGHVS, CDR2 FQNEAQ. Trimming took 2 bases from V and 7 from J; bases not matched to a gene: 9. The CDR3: CASSLFVIAGENEQFF. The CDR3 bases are TGTGCCAGCAGCTTATTTGTAATAGCGGGAGAGAATGAGCAGTTCTTC.

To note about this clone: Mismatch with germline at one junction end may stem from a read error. Here the CDR3 DNA reads TGTGCGAGCAGAGGGACTAGCTCCTACGAGCAGTACTTC. Its protein product is CASRGTSSYEQYF. This chain uses TRBV28 with TRBJ2-7; 8 nucleotides agree with TRBD2. This CDR3 contains 13 residues. Germline CDR1 is MDHEN and CDR2 is SYDVKM.

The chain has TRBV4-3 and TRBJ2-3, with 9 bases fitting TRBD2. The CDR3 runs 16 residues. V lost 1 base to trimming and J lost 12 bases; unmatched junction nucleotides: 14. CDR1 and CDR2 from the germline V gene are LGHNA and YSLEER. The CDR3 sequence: CASSQAERGALRPQYF. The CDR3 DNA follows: TGCGCCAGCAGCCAAGCAGAGCGGGGGGCCCTTCGCCCACAGTATTTT.

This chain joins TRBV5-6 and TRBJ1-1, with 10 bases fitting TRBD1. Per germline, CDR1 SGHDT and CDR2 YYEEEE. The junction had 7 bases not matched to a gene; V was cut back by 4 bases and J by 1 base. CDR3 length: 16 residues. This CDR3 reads CASSRPGQGPNTEAFF. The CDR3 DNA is TGTGCCAGCAGCCGGCCGGGACAGGGGCCGAACACTGAAGCTTTCTTT.

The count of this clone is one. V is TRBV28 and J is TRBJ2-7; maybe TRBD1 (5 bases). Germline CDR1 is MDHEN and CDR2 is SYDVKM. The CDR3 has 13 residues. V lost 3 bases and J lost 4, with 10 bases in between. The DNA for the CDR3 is TGTGCCAGCAGTTTCTATGCAGGGTACGAGCAGTACTTC. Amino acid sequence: CASSFYAGYEQYF.

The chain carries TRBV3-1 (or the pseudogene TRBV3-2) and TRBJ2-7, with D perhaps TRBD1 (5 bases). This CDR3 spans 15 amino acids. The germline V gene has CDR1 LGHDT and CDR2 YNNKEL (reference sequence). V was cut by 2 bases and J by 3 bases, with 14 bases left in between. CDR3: CASSQFRDSHYEQYF. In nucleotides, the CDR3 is TGTGCCAGCAGCCAATTTCGTGACAGTCACTACGAGCAGTACTTC.

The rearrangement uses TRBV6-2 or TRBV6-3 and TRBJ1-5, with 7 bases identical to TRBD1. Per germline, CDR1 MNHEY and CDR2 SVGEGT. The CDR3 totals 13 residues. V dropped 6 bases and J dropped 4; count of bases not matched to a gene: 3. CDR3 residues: CASSGDRNQPQHF. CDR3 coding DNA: TGTGCCAGCAGCGGGGACAGAAATCAGCCCCAGCATTTT.

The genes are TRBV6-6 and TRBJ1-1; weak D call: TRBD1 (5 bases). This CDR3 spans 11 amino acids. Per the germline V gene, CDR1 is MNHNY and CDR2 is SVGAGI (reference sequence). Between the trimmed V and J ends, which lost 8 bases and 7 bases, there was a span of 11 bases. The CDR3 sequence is CASQSGGEAFF. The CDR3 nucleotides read TGTGCCAGCCAAAGCGGGGGTGAAGCTTTCTTT.

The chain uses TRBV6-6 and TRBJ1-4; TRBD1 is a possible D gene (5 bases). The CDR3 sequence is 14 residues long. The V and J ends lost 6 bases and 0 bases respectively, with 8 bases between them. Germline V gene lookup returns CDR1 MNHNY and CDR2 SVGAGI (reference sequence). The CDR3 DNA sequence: TGTGCCAGCAGCGGGGGGACAACTAATGAAAAACTGTTTTTT. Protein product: CASSGGTTNEKLFF.

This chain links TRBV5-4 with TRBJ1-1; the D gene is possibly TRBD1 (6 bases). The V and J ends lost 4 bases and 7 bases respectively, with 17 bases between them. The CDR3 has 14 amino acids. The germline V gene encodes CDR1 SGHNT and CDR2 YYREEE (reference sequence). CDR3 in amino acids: CASSHPGQGVEAFF. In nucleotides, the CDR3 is TGTGCCAGCAGCCACCCGGGACAAGGGGTTGAAGCTTTCTTT.

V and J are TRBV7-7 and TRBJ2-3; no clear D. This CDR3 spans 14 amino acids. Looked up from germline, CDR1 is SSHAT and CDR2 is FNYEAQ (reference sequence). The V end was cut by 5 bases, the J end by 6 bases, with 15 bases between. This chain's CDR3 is CASSRTSLADTQYF. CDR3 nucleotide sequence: TGTGCCAGCAGCCGAACCTCGCTGGCCGATACGCAGTATTTT.

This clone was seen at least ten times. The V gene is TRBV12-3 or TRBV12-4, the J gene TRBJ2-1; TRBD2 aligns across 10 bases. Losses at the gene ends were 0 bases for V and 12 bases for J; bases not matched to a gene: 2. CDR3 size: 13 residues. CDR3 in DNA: TGTGCCAGCAGTTTAGCCGGGACTAGCGTGCAGTTCTTC. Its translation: CASSLAGTSVQFF.

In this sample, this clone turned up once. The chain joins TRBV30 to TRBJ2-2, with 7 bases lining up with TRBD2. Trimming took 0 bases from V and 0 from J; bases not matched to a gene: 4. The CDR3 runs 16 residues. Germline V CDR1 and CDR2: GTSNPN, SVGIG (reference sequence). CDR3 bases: TGTGCCTGGAGTGTCCCGGGAGGTACGAACACCGGGGAGCTGTTTTTT. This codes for CAWSVPGGTNTGELFF. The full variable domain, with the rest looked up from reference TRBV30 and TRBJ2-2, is SQTIHQWPATLVQPVGSPLSLECTVEGTSNPNLYWYRQAAGRGLQLLFYSVGIGQISSEVPQNLSASRPQDRQFILSSKKLLLSDSGFYLCAWSVPGGTNTGELFFGEGSRLTVL.

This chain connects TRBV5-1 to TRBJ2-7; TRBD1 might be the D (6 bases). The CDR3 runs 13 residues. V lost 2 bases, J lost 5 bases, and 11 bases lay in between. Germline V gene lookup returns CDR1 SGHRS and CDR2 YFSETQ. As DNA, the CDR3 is TGCGCCAGCAGCTTACAGGGCAGGGACGAGCAGTACTTC. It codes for CASSLQGRDEQYF.

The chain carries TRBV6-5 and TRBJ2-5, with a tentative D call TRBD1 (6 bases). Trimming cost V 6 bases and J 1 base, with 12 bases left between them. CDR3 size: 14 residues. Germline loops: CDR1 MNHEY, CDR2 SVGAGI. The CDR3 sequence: CASRGQTIQETQYF. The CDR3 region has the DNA TGTGCCAGCAGAGGACAGACGATCCAAGAGACCCAGTACTTC.